The text below deals with one T cell receptor beta chain. The data were taken from a study of blood T cell repertoires in COVID-19. Some clones are missing from TCRdb's copy, which holds only in-frame ones; the method was immunoSEQ multiplex PCR. Seen here are some 200,000 clones, roughly 84% observed once, and the top ten hold 7.2%. Trimming removed 3 bases at V and 2 bases at J, with 13 bases between. In germline, CDR1 is SGHTA, CDR2 FQGTGA. This CDR3 spans 15 amino acids. The chain recombines TRBV7-3 with TRBJ1-1; perhaps TRBD1 as D (6 bases). Sequencing was performed on PBMCs or T cells enriched from blood (not recorded which). The clonotype originates from a man under 40 in a cohort exposed to, infected with or recovered from COVID-19 (not recorded which). CDR3 DNA: TGTGCCAGCAGCTTCTCAGGGGCGCCAAACACTGAAGCTTTCTTT. Amino acid sequence: CASSFSGAPNTEAFF.